This record covers a single T cell receptor beta chain. These data belong to a study of blood T cell repertoires in COVID-19. The authors' processing: Quantification of nucleated cells was approximated via reference gene primer amplification. Data came from immunoSEQ multiplex PCR; TCRdb stores just in-frame clones and leaves some out. V and J calls plus clone size are reproduced from that table; the DNA served to infer D and trimming. Among 110,000 to 150,000 clones listed, less than 90% were seen once. CDR1 SGHRS and CDR2 YFSETQ come from the germline V gene. This CDR3 has 16 amino acids. V was pared by 7 bases and J by 4 bases, with 13 bases of the junction left unmatched.

What was sequenced was PBMCs or T cells enriched from blood (not recorded which). This chain joins TRBV5-1 and TRBJ2-3; 9 nucleotides align to TRBD2. This sequence was found in a man between 40 and 49 years old with acute COVID-19. The CDR3 loop reads CASVARASGNPDTQYF. The CDR3 DNA reads as TGCGCCAGCGTAGCGCGGGCTAGCGGGAATCCAGATACGCAGTATTTT.